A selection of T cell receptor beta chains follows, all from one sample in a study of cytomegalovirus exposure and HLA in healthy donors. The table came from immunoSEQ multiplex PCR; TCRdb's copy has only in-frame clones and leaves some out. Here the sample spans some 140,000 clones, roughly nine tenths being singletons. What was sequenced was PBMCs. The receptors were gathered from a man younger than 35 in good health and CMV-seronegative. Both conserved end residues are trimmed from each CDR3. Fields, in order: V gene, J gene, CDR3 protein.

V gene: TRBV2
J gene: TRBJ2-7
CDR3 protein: ASSPGQGSYEQY

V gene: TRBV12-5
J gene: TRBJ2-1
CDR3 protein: ASGLTTGRNEQF

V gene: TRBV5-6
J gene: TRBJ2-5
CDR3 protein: ASSRETGTQY

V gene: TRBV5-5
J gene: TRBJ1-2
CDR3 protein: ASSAGTGVS

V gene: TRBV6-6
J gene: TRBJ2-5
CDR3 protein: ASSRQGGTQY

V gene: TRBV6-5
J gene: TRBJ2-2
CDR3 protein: ASSYVGGPGELF

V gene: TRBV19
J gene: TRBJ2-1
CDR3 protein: ASSIGQGSYNEQF

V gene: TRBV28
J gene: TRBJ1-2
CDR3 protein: ASSFRDRVYGYT

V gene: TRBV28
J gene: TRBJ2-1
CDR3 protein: ASRKYGPLNEQF

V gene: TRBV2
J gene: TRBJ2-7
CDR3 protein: ASSEEWDRPC

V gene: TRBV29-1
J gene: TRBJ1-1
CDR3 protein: SVEAAWSDTEAF

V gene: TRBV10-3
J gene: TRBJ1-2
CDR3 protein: AISELRGAYGYT

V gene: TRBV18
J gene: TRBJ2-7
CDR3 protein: ASSPGQGADEQY

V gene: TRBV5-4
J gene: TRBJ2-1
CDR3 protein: ASSRGQSSYNEQF

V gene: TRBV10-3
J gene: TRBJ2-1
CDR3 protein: AISETGVVYNEQF

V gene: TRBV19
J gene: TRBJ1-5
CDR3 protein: ASSIRESQPQH

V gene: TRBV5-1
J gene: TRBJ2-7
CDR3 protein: ASSLLGEQY

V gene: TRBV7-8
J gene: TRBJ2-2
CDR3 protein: ASSLLPAGVPSTGELF

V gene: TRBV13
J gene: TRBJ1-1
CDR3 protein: ASSSILRGFTEAF

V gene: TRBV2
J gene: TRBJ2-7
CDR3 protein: ASSEYSLKTYEQY

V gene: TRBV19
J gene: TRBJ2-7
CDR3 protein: ASSIRDRRFEQY

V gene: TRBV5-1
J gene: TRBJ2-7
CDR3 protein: ASSNSGTVHEQY

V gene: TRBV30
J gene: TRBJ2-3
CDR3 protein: AWSLSGRTDTQY